The clone carrying this TCR beta chain was picked up a small number of times. The assay was immunoSEQ multiplex PCR, and TCRdb's table has in-frame clones only and misses some. The table lists 200,000 to 250,000 clones, around 90% of them singletons. The source of the sample is a study of blood T cell repertoires in COVID-19. About the research overall: From T cells, B-cell-depleted T cells, or PBMCs came the material, which was cDNA or gDNA.

Seattle patients were enrolled during active infection and followed longitudinally. Germline assignment: CDR1 MNHEY and CDR2 SMNVEV (reference sequence). The V and J ends lost 5 bases and 5 bases, in that order; junction bases with no gene match: 8. This CDR3 is built from 15 residues. V gene TRBV27 combines with J gene TRBJ2-1; 8 bases agree with TRBD1. The sample was peripheral blood. The receptor was derived from a man in his thirties or forties with COVID-19, enrolled during active disease. The CDR3 loop reads CASSPRTGWDNEQFF. The CDR3 DNA is TGTGCCAGCAGTCCCCGGACAGGGTGGGACAATGAGCAGTTCTTC.